This TCR beta chain was recorded in a study of OX40 agonist ivuxolimab in advanced cancers. Study-level information: Three patients had partial responses: one hepatocellular carcinoma, two cutaneous melanoma. Whole-study findings and limits: Dosing at 0.1 to 3.0 mg/kg was accompanied by clonal expansion of CD4+ and CD8+ blood T cells by week 6.

Concerning this clone: Antigen unknown.

Blood draws occurred at baseline, cycle 4 day 1, and cycle 7 day 1. CDR1 LNHNV and CDR2 YYDKDF come from the germline V gene (reference sequence). The CDR3 runs to 18 residues. With V trimmed by 1 base and J by 5 bases, 13 bases remained unmatched. Produced via immunoSEQ multiplex PCR; TCRdb's table is partial and in-frame only. The table lists over 55,000 clones, over 90% of them singletons. The source is an adult with an advanced solid tumor such as melanoma, head and neck, liver or kidney cancer. Sequencing used CD4+ or CD8+ T cells sorted from blood, obtained in a trial of the OX40 agonist ivuxolimab. The J gene is TRBJ2-1, the V gene TRBV15; 8 positions agree with TRBD2. The CDR3 sequence is CATSRGSRGLGLNNEQFF. The DNA for the CDR3 is TGTGCCACCAGCAGAGGGTCTAGGGGACTAGGGCTTAACAATGAGCAGTTCTTC.